Listed below are T cell receptor beta chains from one sample, sequenced in a study of early T cells in non-severe SARS-CoV-2 infection. In TCRdb, the 5' RACE reads were re-called with MiXCR into one record per CDR3 protein. This table holds over 80,000 distinct CDR3 sequences, approximately 12% found once. Specimen: whole blood, collected at baseline. Receptors were obtained from an adult who was a healthcare worker with PCR-confirmed SARS-CoV-2 infection or an uninfected control (not recorded which). CDR3s include the opening cysteine and the closing phenylalanine or tryptophan. Each record gives: D gene, J gene, V gene, clone size, CDR3 protein, CDR3 DNA. The D gene is left open where the match is weak. The size of a clone is reported for some rows only, either as once, few or many, or as a class for expanded clones.

d_gene: TRBD2
j_gene: TRBJ2-3
v_gene: TRBV5-4
abundance: few
CDR3aa: CASSLANGLAGVVDTQYF
CDR3nt: TGTGCCAGCAGCTTGGCCAACGGTCTAGCGGGAGTGGTTGATACGCAGTATTTT

d_gene: NA
j_gene: TRBJ2-7
v_gene: TRBV3-1
abundance: NA
CDR3aa: CASSQYVISSEQYF
CDR3nt: TGTGCCAGCAGCCAATACGTAATTTCCTCCGAGCAGTACTTC

d_gene: TRBD2
j_gene: TRBJ2-7
v_gene: TRBV12-3/TRBV12-4
abundance: NA
CDR3aa: CASAPSGSNYEQYF
CDR3nt: TGTGCCAGCGCTCCTAGCGGGAGTAACTACGAGCAGTACTTC

d_gene: NA
j_gene: TRBJ2-3
v_gene: TRBV5-6
abundance: NA
CDR3aa: CASSLESFTDTQYF
CDR3nt: TGTGCCAGCAGCTTGGAGTCATTCACAGATACGCAGTATTTT

d_gene: NA
j_gene: TRBJ2-5
v_gene: TRBV5-1
abundance: few
CDR3aa: CASSLPGQSQETQYF
CDR3nt: TGCGCCAGCAGCCTCCCAGGGCAAAGCCAAGAGACCCAGTACTTC

d_gene: NA
j_gene: TRBJ1-1
v_gene: TRBV7-9
abundance: many
CDR3aa: CASSLPGSTTEAFF
CDR3nt: TGTGCCAGCAGCTTACCAGGGTCGACCACTGAAGCTTTCTTT

d_gene: TRBD1
j_gene: TRBJ1-2
v_gene: TRBV12-3/TRBV12-4
abundance: NA
CDR3aa: CASAITGGDYGYTF
CDR3nt: TGTGCCAGCGCCATTACAGGGGGGGACTATGGCTACACCTTC

d_gene: NA
j_gene: TRBJ1-1
v_gene: TRBV18
abundance: NA
CDR3aa: CASSPPGLEMNTEAFF
CDR3nt: TGTGCCAGCTCACCACCGGGGTTGGAGATGAACACTGAAGCTTTCTTT

d_gene: NA
j_gene: TRBJ1-1
v_gene: TRBV10-2
abundance: few
CDR3aa: CASSEPKGGMRPTEAFF
CDR3nt: TGCGCCAGCAGTGAGCCGAAGGGCGGAATGAGGCCCACTGAAGCTTTCTTT

d_gene: NA
j_gene: TRBJ1-4
v_gene: TRBV5-6
abundance: NA
CDR3aa: CASSLGRGNEKLFF
CDR3nt: TGTGCCAGCAGCTTGGGAAGGGGGAATGAAAAACTGTTTTTT

d_gene: TRBD1
j_gene: TRBJ1-1
v_gene: TRBV20-1
abundance: NA
CDR3aa: CSAREQGAEAFF
CDR3nt: TGCAGTGCTAGAGAACAGGGGGCCGAAGCTTTCTTT

d_gene: TRBD2
j_gene: TRBJ2-1
v_gene: TRBV20-1
abundance: medium-sized
CDR3aa: CSAKASGGNEQFF
CDR3nt: TGCAGTGCCAAGGCTAGCGGGGGTAATGAGCAGTTCTTC

d_gene: NA
j_gene: TRBJ2-1
v_gene: TRBV11-3
abundance: few
CDR3aa: CASSLGPEDEQFF
CDR3nt: TGTGCCAGCAGCTTGGGACCTGAAGATGAGCAGTTCTTC

d_gene: TRBD2
j_gene: TRBJ2-7
v_gene: TRBV5-1
abundance: few
CDR3aa: CASRTTSGSSYEQYF
CDR3nt: TGCGCCAGCAGAACCACTAGCGGGTCCTCCTACGAGCAGTACTTC

d_gene: NA
j_gene: TRBJ2-1
v_gene: TRBV14
abundance: NA
CDR3aa: CASSTKRRDNEQFF
CDR3nt: TGTGCCAGCAGCACTAAACGGCGGGACAATGAGCAGTTCTTC

d_gene: TRBD1
j_gene: TRBJ2-1
v_gene: TRBV7-9
abundance: NA
CDR3aa: CASSLRQGAYLWFF
CDR3nt: TGTGCCAGCAGCCTTAGACAGGGGGCGTATTTGTGGTTCTTC

d_gene: NA
j_gene: TRBJ2-2
v_gene: TRBV6-5
abundance: few
CDR3aa: CASSQGPSLVELFF
CDR3nt: TGTGCCAGCTCCCAGGGTCCTAGTCTTGTGGAGCTGTTTTTT

d_gene: NA
j_gene: TRBJ2-6
v_gene: TRBV5-1
abundance: NA
CDR3aa: CASSDGGGGSGANVLTF
CDR3nt: TGCGCCAGCAGCGACGGAGGCGGCGGCTCTGGGGCCAACGTCCTGACTTTC

d_gene: TRBD1
j_gene: TRBJ2-5
v_gene: TRBV19
abundance: few
CDR3aa: CASSPSTGGSETQYF
CDR3nt: TGTGCCAGTAGTCCTTCTACAGGGGGCTCAGAGACCCAGTACTTC

d_gene: TRBD1
j_gene: TRBJ2-7
v_gene: TRBV19
abundance: NA
CDR3aa: CASSIGQGASEQYF
CDR3nt: TGTGCCAGTAGTATTGGACAGGGGGCGAGCGAGCAGTACTTC

d_gene: NA
j_gene: TRBJ1-1
v_gene: TRBV28
abundance: few
CDR3aa: CASSFPTPNTEAFF
CDR3nt: TGTGCCAGCAGTTTTCCGACACCTAACACTGAAGCTTTCTTT

d_gene: NA
j_gene: TRBJ1-1
v_gene: TRBV6-2/TRBV6-3
abundance: many
CDR3aa: CASRPRQSMNTEAFF
CDR3nt: TGTGCCAGCAGACCCCGACAGAGTATGAACACTGAAGCTTTCTTT

d_gene: NA
j_gene: TRBJ2-7
v_gene: TRBV18
abundance: few
CDR3aa: CASSPLGSEGYEQYF
CDR3nt: TGTGCCAGCTCACCCTTGGGGTCGGAGGGTTACGAGCAGTACTTC

d_gene: TRBD2
j_gene: TRBJ2-1
v_gene: TRBV29-1
abundance: NA
CDR3aa: CSVEGVAGRNYNEQFF
CDR3nt: TGCAGCGTGGAGGGAGTAGCGGGGCGCAATTACAATGAGCAGTTCTTC

d_gene: NA
j_gene: TRBJ2-7
v_gene: TRBV7-6
abundance: many
CDR3aa: CASSLTGHGDEQYF
CDR3nt: TGTGCCAGCAGCTTAACGGGTCACGGGGACGAGCAGTACTTC

d_gene: NA
j_gene: TRBJ2-7
v_gene: TRBV3-1
abundance: few
CDR3aa: CASSRTNYEQYF
CDR3nt: TGTGCCAGCAGCCGGACTAATTACGAGCAGTACTTC

d_gene: NA
j_gene: TRBJ2-6
v_gene: TRBV28
abundance: NA
CDR3aa: CASRKTLPGANVLTF
CDR3nt: TGTGCCAGCAGGAAGACGCTCCCTGGGGCCAACGTCCTGACTTTC

d_gene: NA
j_gene: TRBJ2-7
v_gene: TRBV5-4
abundance: NA
CDR3aa: CASSEAGLRNYEQYF
CDR3nt: TGTGCCAGCAGCGAGGCGGGGCTACGGAACTACGAGCAGTACTTC

d_gene: NA
j_gene: TRBJ1-2
v_gene: TRBV10-3
abundance: few
CDR3aa: CAITQGIGYGYTF
CDR3nt: TGTGCCATCACCCAGGGAATCGGGTATGGCTACACCTTC

d_gene: NA
j_gene: TRBJ1-5
v_gene: TRBV2
abundance: many
CDR3aa: CASSGQGRMDQPQHF
CDR3nt: TGTGCCAGCAGTGGACAAGGCAGAATGGATCAGCCCCAGCATTTT

d_gene: NA
j_gene: TRBJ1-1
v_gene: TRBV14
abundance: few
CDR3aa: CASSQAGTEAFF
CDR3nt: TGTGCCAGCAGCCAAGCAGGGACTGAAGCTTTCTTT

d_gene: NA
j_gene: TRBJ2-7
v_gene: TRBV6-5
abundance: NA
CDR3aa: CASSYSTNYEQYF
CDR3nt: TGTGCCAGCAGTTACTCGACTAACTACGAGCAGTACTTC

d_gene: NA
j_gene: TRBJ2-7
v_gene: TRBV7-2
abundance: many
CDR3aa: CASSLDPSYEQYF
CDR3nt: TGTGCCAGCAGCTTGGACCCTTCCTACGAGCAGTACTTC

d_gene: NA
j_gene: TRBJ2-1
v_gene: TRBV12-3/TRBV12-4
abundance: few
CDR3aa: CASSRDLGRDEQFF
CDR3nt: TGTGCCAGCAGTCGGGACCTAGGAAGGGATGAGCAGTTCTTC

d_gene: NA
j_gene: TRBJ1-5
v_gene: TRBV20-1
abundance: many
CDR3aa: CSALRGTNSNQPQHF
CDR3nt: TGCAGTGCCCTACGTGGGACTAATAGCAATCAGCCCCAGCATTTT

d_gene: NA
j_gene: TRBJ2-3
v_gene: TRBV10-2
abundance: NA
CDR3aa: CASSEPPGVGTDTQYF
CDR3nt: TGCGCCAGCAGTGAACCGCCAGGGGTTGGCACAGATACGCAGTATTTT

d_gene: TRBD2
j_gene: TRBJ2-1
v_gene: TRBV10-3
abundance: few
CDR3aa: CAILREGPYNEQFF
CDR3nt: TGTGCCATCTTGAGGGAGGGCCCCTACAATGAGCAGTTCTTC

d_gene: NA
j_gene: TRBJ2-7
v_gene: TRBV10-2
abundance: few
CDR3aa: CASSEPVHAVQYF
CDR3nt: TGCGCCAGCAGTGAGCCAGTCCACGCCGTGCAGTACTTC

d_gene: TRBD1
j_gene: TRBJ1-2
v_gene: TRBV25-1
abundance: NA
CDR3aa: CASSVTGALYGYTF
CDR3nt: TGTGCCAGCAGTGTGACAGGGGCCCTATATGGCTACACCTTC

d_gene: TRBD1
j_gene: TRBJ1-5
v_gene: TRBV19
abundance: few
CDR3aa: CASSTTTGLEPQHF
CDR3nt: TGTGCCAGTAGTACTACGACAGGGCTTGAGCCCCAGCATTTT

d_gene: TRBD2
j_gene: TRBJ2-4
v_gene: TRBV7-2
abundance: NA
CDR3aa: CASSLVVAGSKNIQYF
CDR3nt: TGTGCCAGCAGCTTAGTGGTAGCGGGATCTAAAAACATTCAGTACTTC

d_gene: NA
j_gene: TRBJ2-3
v_gene: TRBV11-1
abundance: few
CDR3aa: CASSGRTVADTQYF
CDR3nt: TGTGCCAGCAGCGGGAGGACCGTGGCAGATACGCAGTATTTT

d_gene: NA
j_gene: TRBJ2-1
v_gene: TRBV19
abundance: many
CDR3aa: CASSDTDTYNEQFF
CDR3nt: TGTGCCAGTAGTGACACAGATACCTACAATGAGCAGTTCTTC

d_gene: NA
j_gene: TRBJ1-3
v_gene: TRBV7-8
abundance: many
CDR3aa: CASSLGESGARGNTIYF
CDR3nt: TGTGCCAGCAGCTTAGGCGAAAGTGGGGCACGAGGAAACACCATATATTTT

d_gene: NA
j_gene: TRBJ2-1
v_gene: TRBV2
abundance: NA
CDR3aa: CASSEMQFYNEQFF
CDR3nt: TGTGCCAGCAGTGAGATGCAATTCTACAATGAGCAGTTCTTC

d_gene: TRBD2
j_gene: TRBJ2-1
v_gene: TRBV29-1
abundance: few
CDR3aa: CSPRLAGVNEQFF
CDR3nt: TGCAGCCCTAGACTAGCGGGGGTTAATGAGCAGTTCTTC

d_gene: NA
j_gene: TRBJ1-4
v_gene: TRBV7-9
abundance: NA
CDR3aa: CASTVGVSSEKLFF
CDR3nt: TGTGCCAGCACCGTCGGGGTTTCGTCTGAAAAACTGTTTTTT

d_gene: NA
j_gene: TRBJ2-5
v_gene: TRBV6-5
abundance: NA
CDR3aa: CASSLDYWGQETQYF
CDR3nt: TGTGCCAGCAGCTTGGACTACTGGGGCCAAGAGACCCAGTACTTC

d_gene: NA
j_gene: TRBJ1-1
v_gene: TRBV3-1
abundance: few
CDR3aa: CASSQGETEAFF
CDR3nt: TGTGCCAGCAGCCAAGGGGAGACTGAAGCTTTCTTT

d_gene: NA
j_gene: TRBJ2-2
v_gene: TRBV14
abundance: NA
CDR3aa: CASSQLSRDGELFF
CDR3nt: TGTGCCAGCAGCCAATTATCGCGGGACGGGGAGCTGTTTTTT

d_gene: NA
j_gene: TRBJ2-3
v_gene: TRBV12-3/TRBV12-4
abundance: NA
CDR3aa: CASSFSPDTQYF
CDR3nt: TGTGCCAGCAGTTTCTCCCCAGATACGCAGTATTTT

d_gene: TRBD2
j_gene: TRBJ2-1
v_gene: TRBV10-2
abundance: few
CDR3aa: CASSIGGAVDNEQFF
CDR3nt: TGCGCCAGCAGTATCGGGGGGGCCGTTGACAATGAGCAGTTCTTC

d_gene: NA
j_gene: TRBJ1-4
v_gene: TRBV7-7
abundance: few
CDR3aa: CASSPGLGKNEKLFF
CDR3nt: TGTGCTAGCAGCCCAGGGTTGGGAAAGAATGAAAAACTGTTTTTT

d_gene: NA
j_gene: TRBJ2-7
v_gene: TRBV11-2
abundance: few
CDR3aa: CASSWAMSSYEQYF
CDR3nt: TGTGCCAGCAGCTGGGCCATGAGCTCCTACGAGCAGTACTTC

d_gene: NA
j_gene: TRBJ2-1
v_gene: TRBV3-1
abundance: NA
CDR3aa: CASSSGQSSYNEQFF
CDR3nt: TGTGCCAGCAGCTCGGGGCAGAGCTCCTACAATGAGCAGTTCTTC